These 16 T cell receptor beta chains came from one sample sequenced in a study of blood T cell repertoires in COVID-19 (dated by TCRdb to about 2020). The method was the immunoSEQ multiplex PCR assay. TCRdb took this table from immuneACCESS and kept in-frame rearrangements with V and J called. Such tables lack part of the clones; where checked against another copy, unresolved V genes explain under half of the gap, and the rest is unexplained. This sample holds around 95,000 clones; roughly 87% were observed only once. 7% to 9% of the sample goes to the ten largest clones. Sequencing was performed on peripheral blood. The receptors derive from a young man in a cohort sampled during active COVID-19.

The chain links TRBV5-8 to TRBJ1-5; TRBD1 agrees at 8 bases. Germline V gene sequence: CDR1 SGHTS, CDR2 YDEGEE. CDR3 size: 16 residues. With 4 bases clipped from V and 2 bases from J, the junction kept 8 bases outside the gene matches. For the CDR3, the DNA is TGTGCCAGCAGCCTGTGGACAGGGAAGGGCAATCAGCCCCAGCATTTT. As protein: CASSLWTGKGNQPQHF. Drawing the rest from reference TRBV5-8 and TRBJ1-5, the complete variable domain is EAGVTQSPTHLIKTRGQQATLRCSPISGHTSVYWYQQALGLGLQFLLWYDEGEERNRGNFPPRFSGRQFPNYSSELNVNALELEDSALYLCASSLWTGKGNQPQHFGDGTRLSIL.

This chain uses TRBV30 with TRBJ1-1; D might be TRBD1 (5 bases). Germline CDR1 reads GTSNPN; CDR2 reads SVGIG (reference sequence). V was shortened by 1 base and J by 1 base, with 7 bases between the two germline ends. The CDR3 contains 13 residues. The CDR3 is CAWSGQTNTEAFF. The CDR3 nucleotides read TGTGCCTGGAGTGGACAGACGAACACTGAAGCTTTCTTT.

The rearrangement links TRBV7-2 to TRBJ2-7; 14 bases map to TRBD2. In germline, CDR1 is SGHTA, CDR2 FQGNSA. The CDR3 has 16 residues. Trimming removed 5 bases from V and 1 base from J; junction bases left unmatched: 4. Here the CDR3 DNA reads TGTGCCAGCAGCCCCGGACTAGCGGGGGGATCCTACGAGCAGTACTTC. This translates into CASSPGLAGGSYEQYF. Together with reference TRBV7-2 and TRBJ2-7, the CDR3 gives the full variable domain: GAGVSQSPSNKVTEKGKDVELRCDPISGHTALYWYRQSLGQGLEFLIYFQGNSAPDKSGLPSDRFSAERTGGSVSTLTIQRTQQEDSAVYLCASSPGLAGGSYEQYFGPGTRLTVT.

The rearrangement links TRBV7-2 to TRBJ2-5; D gene ambiguous. The germline CDR1 and CDR2 sequences are SGHTA and FQGNSA. The CDR3 sequence is 14 residues long. The V and J ends lost 3 bases and 0 bases respectively, with 8 bases between them. The CDR3 loop is CASSLRLHQETQYF. As DNA, the CDR3 is TGTGCCAGCAGCTTGAGACTCCACCAAGAGACCCAGTACTTC.

This clone was seen a single time. CDR3 loop: CASSQTGSDTEAFF. The CDR3 DNA reads as TGTGCCAGTAGTCAGACAGGTTCAGACACTGAAGCTTTCTTT. The V call is TRBV19, the J call TRBJ1-1; a possible D gene is TRBD1 (6 bases). The CDR3 contains 14 residues. Trimming cost V 5 bases and J 3 bases, with 13 bases left between them. The germline V gene encodes CDR1 LNHDA and CDR2 SQIVND (reference sequence). The full variable domain, in which reference TRBV19 and TRBJ1-1 provide the parts outside the CDR3, is DGGITQSPKYLFRKEGQNVTLSCEQNLNHDAMYWYRQDPGQGLRLIYYSQIVNDFQKGDIAEGYSVSREKKESFPLTVTSAQKNPTAFYLCASSQTGSDTEAFFGQGTRLTVV.

This clone came up many times. The chain has TRBV13 and TRBJ2-7; 9 bases map to TRBD2. With 4 bases clipped from V and 4 bases from J, the junction kept 11 bases outside the gene matches. The germline V gene encodes CDR1 PRHDT and CDR2 FYEKMQ (reference sequence). The CDR3 runs 16 residues. CDR3 region: CASSSAGGGGEYEQYF. Written as DNA, the CDR3 is TGTGCCAGCAGCTCCGCCGGGGGCGGGGGGGAATACGAGCAGTACTTC.

The chain carries TRBV6-5 and TRBJ1-2; D uncertain. Germline CDR1 is MNHEY and CDR2 is SVGAGI. Trimming left V 6 bases short and J 3 bases short, with 11 bases between. There are 13 residues in the CDR3. CDR3: CASSWTGDYGYTF. In DNA, the CDR3 is TGTGCCAGCAGCTGGACCGGGGACTATGGCTACACCTTC.

V is TRBV19 and J is TRBJ2-7; TRBD2 is a possible D gene (6 bases). The CDR3 consists of 15 residues. CDR1 and CDR2 (germline): LNHDA, SQIVND (reference sequence). Deletions cut 1 base from V and 0 bases from J, with 10 bases between. In DNA form, the CDR3 reads TGTGCCAGTAGTATAGCCCAGGGACTCTCCTACGAGCAGTACTTC. This encodes CASSIAQGLSYEQYF.

The chain recombines TRBV29-1 with TRBJ1-4, with 9 bases identical to TRBD1. CDR1 SQVTM and CDR2 ANQGSEA come from the germline V gene. The V gene end was trimmed by 4 bases and the J gene end by 8 bases; junction bases not matched to a gene: 8. The CDR3 has 14 amino acids. The chain's CDR3 is CSVGVQGAGEKLFF. In DNA form, the CDR3 reads TGCAGCGTTGGCGTACAGGGGGCGGGCGAAAAACTGTTTTTT.

This clone has a single count. This chain links TRBV6-1 with TRBJ2-7, with 8 positions matching TRBD2. CDR3 length equals 12 residues. CDR1 and CDR2 from the germline V gene are MNHNS and SASEGT. J lost 9 bases, V lost 2 bases, and 3 bases had no gene match. CDR3: CASSESGGRQYF. Written as DNA, the CDR3 is TGTGCCAGCAGTGAAAGCGGGGGACGGCAGTACTTC.

This clone was seen repeatedly, ten times or more. The CDR3 sequence: CASSEAWGGNGYTF. As DNA, the CDR3 is TGTGCCAGCAGTGAAGCTTGGGGCGGGAATGGCTACACCTTC. The J gene is TRBJ1-2, the V gene TRBV2, with D possibly being TRBD1 (5 bases). This CDR3 contains 14 residues. Germline V lookup: CDR1 SNHLY, CDR2 FYNNEI. V dropped 0 bases and J dropped 6 bases, with 11 bases sitting between them.

The chain links TRBV6-5 to TRBJ2-1, with 8 bases matching TRBD1. CDR1 is MNHEY and CDR2 is SVGAGI in the germline V gene. The ends lost 7 bases at V and 2 bases at J; junction bases unmatched: 1. The CDR3 has 13 amino acids. The CDR3 reads CASKDRAYNEQFF. The CDR3 region has the DNA TGTGCCAGCAAGGACAGGGCCTACAATGAGCAGTTCTTC.

This clone has just a few counts. The V gene is TRBV6-4, the J gene TRBJ2-1; no definite D call. The CDR3 is 15 amino acids. Germline V gives CDR1 MRHNA, CDR2 SNTAGT. The V and J ends lost 0 bases and 6 bases respectively, with 12 bases between them. CDR3 region: CASSDSSASANEQFF. CDR3 sequence (DNA): TGTGCCAGCAGTGACTCCAGCGCCTCCGCCAATGAGCAGTTCTTC.

The chain is built from TRBV3-1 (or the pseudogene TRBV3-2) and TRBJ1-2; 9 bases are shared with TRBD1. CDR3 length: 17 residues. The germline gives CDR1 LGHDT, CDR2 YNNKEL (reference sequence). The junction had 15 bases not matched to a gene; V was cut back by 3 bases and J by 7 bases. The CDR3 protein is CASSHRGMGQGSLGYTF. The CDR3 DNA sequence: TGTGCCAGCAGCCATAGAGGCATGGGACAGGGTTCTCTTGGCTACACCTTC.

The chain uses TRBV7-2 and TRBJ1-5; D gene ambiguous. The germline CDR1 and CDR2 sequences are SGHTA and FQGNSA. There are 13 residues in the CDR3. Trimming stripped 6 bases from V and 6 bases from J, with 12 bases between. The CDR3 loop is CASSPTRGQPQHF. The CDR3 DNA is TGTGCCAGCAGTCCCACCAGAGGTCAGCCCCAGCATTTT.

The chain combines TRBV5-1 with TRBJ2-4; tentative D call: TRBD2 (6 bases). Germline loops: CDR1 SGHRS, CDR2 YFSETQ. CDR3 length equals 15 residues. V lost 4 bases and J 4 bases, leaving 15 bases between the germline ends. CDR3 nucleotide sequence: TGCGCCAGCAGCCCAATGGAGGGGAATAAAAACATTCAGTACTTC. Residues: CASSPMEGNKNIQYF.